Each of the 16 T cell receptor beta chains below was sequenced from the same sample in a study of control samples from healthy donors and cancer patients. Clones were read by immunoSEQ multiplex PCR, and TCRdb kept only the in-frame ones, dropping some. The sample holds over 85,000 clones, 85% to 90% seen once. Sequencing input: PBMCs. The receptors derive from a woman aged 55-69 years with lung cancer.

The V gene is TRBV5-1, the J gene TRBJ2-5, with 8 bases that match TRBD1. Germline CDR1 is SGHRS and CDR2 is YFSETQ. The CDR3 spans 13 residues. The V gene end was trimmed by 4 bases and the J gene end by 3 bases; junction bases not matched to a gene: 2. CDR3 protein: CASSPGQEETQYF. The CDR3 region has the DNA TGCGCCAGCAGCCCGGGACAGGAAGAGACCCAGTACTTC.

The rearrangement uses TRBV15 and TRBJ1-4; 10 bases are shared with TRBD1. With V trimmed by 1 base and J by 3 bases, 2 bases remained unmatched. This CDR3 region has 16 residues. CDR1 and CDR2 from the germline V gene are LNHNV and YYDKDF (reference sequence). The CDR3 loop reads CATSRGTGGANEKLFF. In nucleotides, the CDR3 is TGTGCCACCAGCAGAGGGACAGGGGGTGCTAATGAAAAACTGTTTTTT. Supplemented by reference TRBV15 and TRBJ1-4, the full variable domain reads DAMVIQNPRYQVTQFGKPVTLSCSQTLNHNVMYWYQQKSSQAPKLLFHYYDKDFNNEADTPDNFQSRRPNTSFCFLDIRSPGLGDTAMYLCATSRGTGGANEKLFFGSGTQLSVL.

J is TRBJ2-5 and V is TRBV3-1 (or the pseudogene TRBV3-2); D not certain. The CDR3 spans 16 residues. The germline CDR1 and CDR2 sequences are LGHDT and YNNKEL (reference sequence). Trimming removed 8 bases from V and 1 base from J, with 20 bases in between. CDR3 in DNA: TGTGCCAGCTCTATCACTGGGCTAGAACCCCAAGAGACCCAGTACTTC. Amino acids: CASSITGLEPQETQYF.

The rearrangement links TRBV6-6 to TRBJ2-7; 7 bases map to TRBD1. The CDR3 runs 15 residues. The V and J ends lost 4 bases and 5 bases, in that order; junction bases with no gene match: 11. The germline V gene has CDR1 MNHNY and CDR2 SVGAGI (reference sequence). CDR3 residues: CASSSTGPLVDEQYF. The CDR3 DNA follows: TGTGCCAGCAGTTCGACAGGGCCTTTGGTCGACGAGCAGTACTTC.

This chain uses TRBV3-1 (or the pseudogene TRBV3-2) with TRBJ1-5; the D gene is possibly TRBD1 (5 bases). V was cut by 6 bases and J by 4 bases, with 10 bases left in between. This CDR3 is built from 13 residues. The germline V gene encodes CDR1 LGHDT and CDR2 YNNKEL (reference sequence). Here the CDR3 DNA reads TGTGCCAGCAGTCTCGGGACGAATCAGCCCCAGCATTTT. Protein: CASSLGTNQPQHF.

The chain uses TRBV7-3 and TRBJ1-6, with D possibly TRBD1 on 5 matching bases. Trimming took 5 bases from V and 6 from J, leaving 14 bases between them. Germline V gene sequence: CDR1 SGHTA, CDR2 FQGTGA. This CDR3 comprises 15 residues. DNA of the CDR3: TGTGCCAGCAGCCGGGACGGAAGCCTTAATTCACCCCTCCACTTT. It codes for CASSRDGSLNSPLHF.

The genes are TRBV7-6 and TRBJ2-2, with D perhaps TRBD1 (6 bases). The CDR3 spans 20 residues. Between the trimmed V and J ends, which lost 6 bases and 2 bases, there was a span of 28 bases. From germline, CDR1 is SGHVS and CDR2 FNYEAQ. CDR3 sequence reads: CASSARFELLDRRNTGELFF. DNA of the CDR3: TGTGCCAGCAGTGCCCGATTTGAGTTGTTAGACAGGAGAAACACCGGGGAGCTGTTTTTT.

V is TRBV18 and J is TRBJ1-1; no definite D call. The CDR3 sequence is 15 residues long. Looked up from germline, CDR1 is KGHSH and CDR2 is LQKENI. The germline V and J ends were trimmed by 0 bases and 4 bases, with 12 bases remaining between them. The CDR3 spells CASSPPHGRGTEAFF. CDR3 nucleotides: TGTGCCAGCTCACCACCGCACGGCCGTGGCACTGAAGCTTTCTTT.

CDR3 loop: CASSYDGNSRGGYTF. CDR3 bases: TGTGCCAGCAGTTACGATGGAAATTCTAGAGGGGGCTACACCTTC. This sequence joins TRBV6-5 and TRBJ1-2; D remains ambiguous. The germline gives CDR1 MNHEY, CDR2 SVGAGI. CDR3 length: 15 residues. The V gene lost 2 bases and the J gene lost 8 bases, with 18 bases spanning the gap.

The chain has TRBV6-2 or TRBV6-3 and TRBJ2-7, with D possibly TRBD1 on 6 matching bases. The CDR3 loop spans 17 amino acids. Per the germline V gene, CDR1 is MNHEY and CDR2 is SVGEGT. V lost 2 bases and J 5 bases, leaving 22 bases between the germline ends. The CDR3 loop is CASSYSGQGRTLNEQYF. The CDR3 nucleotides are TGTGCCAGCAGTTACAGTGGGCAGGGGCGAACCCTAAACGAGCAGTACTTC.

A few counts support this clone. The chain combines TRBV19 with TRBJ1-3; no firm D call. The length of the CDR3 is 12 residues. V was trimmed by 6 bases and J by 4 bases, leaving 7 bases between them. Germline lookup yields CDR1 LNHDA and CDR2 SQIVND (reference sequence). The CDR3 DNA is TGTGCCAGTAGCCAACAGGGAAACACCATATATTTT. Translated, it gives CASSQQGNTIYF.

The chain combines TRBV5-6 with TRBJ2-2; 7 positions match TRBD1. The junction had 13 bases not matched to a gene; V was cut back by 4 bases and J by 1 base. This CDR3 is built from 18 residues. In germline, CDR1 is SGHDT, CDR2 YYEEEE. CDR3 bases: TGTGCCAGCAGCCTCGCCCAGGGGGATCTTTTGAACACCGGGGAGCTGTTTTTT. As protein: CASSLAQGDLLNTGELFF.

V gene TRBV6-5 combines with J gene TRBJ2-1; a possible D gene is TRBD2 (6 bases). Germline CDR1 reads MNHEY; CDR2 reads SVGAGI. V lost 7 bases, J lost 6 bases, and 13 bases lay in between. The length of the CDR3 is 13 residues. CDR3 bases: TGTGCCAGCACCCCCCTTAGCGGCAATGAGCAGTTCTTC. Residues: CASTPLSGNEQFF.

J is TRBJ1-1 and V is TRBV7-9; 7 bases are shared with TRBD1. This CDR3 comprises 14 residues. Germline CDR1 reads SEHNR; CDR2 reads FQNEAQ (reference sequence). With 4 bases clipped from V and 4 bases from J, the junction kept 6 bases outside the gene matches. CDR3 sequence: CASSSRGQGTEAFF. The CDR3 DNA is TGTGCCAGCAGCTCAAGGGGGCAGGGCACTGAAGCTTTCTTT.

The chain has TRBV6-5 and TRBJ1-2; D unclear. Trimming stripped 0 bases from V and 7 bases from J, with 12 bases between. The CDR3 sequence is 14 residues long. CDR1 is MNHEY, CDR2 SVGAGI, per germline. DNA for the CDR3: TGTGCCAGCAGTTACTCGAGGGAAAACGGTGGCTACACCTTC. Protein: CASSYSRENGGYTF.

This sequence joins TRBV28 and TRBJ2-1; possibly TRBD1 or TRBD2 for D (5 bases each). This CDR3 is 14 amino acids long. In germline, CDR1 is MDHEN, CDR2 SYDVKM. V gave up 5 bases and J gave up 4 bases, with 12 bases separating them. The CDR3 DNA reads as TGTGCCAGCAGTCGAGGGACGGAATACAATGAGCAGTTCTTC. It encodes CASSRGTEYNEQFF.